The next 24 T cell receptor beta chains were all read from a single sample in a study of PD-1 blockade in classical Hodgkin lymphoma. Time point reported: cycle 4 day 1 (C4D1), after less than 7 weeks of nivolumab. Each patient relapsed following autologous stem cell transplantation, and prior brentuximab vedotin exposure differed. TCRdb's copy holds only in-frame clones and misses some; the assay was immunoSEQ multiplex PCR. This sample yields tens of thousands of clones, of which 78% are seen a single time; 37% belongs to the top ten. The source material was peripheral blood mononuclear cells (PBMCs), sampled before the fourth cycle of nivolumab. These receptors came from a human donor with classical Hodgkin lymphoma.

V gene TRBV7-7 combines with J gene TRBJ2-5, with 8 bases identical to TRBD2. The CDR3 has 16 amino acids. Losses at the gene ends were 1 base for V and 2 bases for J; bases not matched to a gene: 6. Germline V gives CDR1 SSHAT, CDR2 FNYEAQ (reference sequence). DNA for the CDR3: TGTGCCAGCAGCTTAGTAACTAGCGGCCTACAAGAGACCCAGTACTTC. This sequence encodes CASSLVTSGLQETQYF.

This chain uses TRBV18 with TRBJ1-4, with D perhaps TRBD1 (5 bases). From germline, CDR1 is KGHSH and CDR2 LQKENI. The CDR3 consists of 16 residues. V was shortened by 4 bases and J by 0 bases, with 12 bases between the two germline ends. As DNA, the CDR3 is TGTGCCAGCTCACTCGGGGACCCTGCAACTAATGAAAAACTGTTTTTT. It is translated as CASSLGDPATNEKLFF.

The V and J genes are TRBV12-5 and TRBJ1-1; weak D call: TRBD1 (6 bases). Looked up from germline, CDR1 is LGHNT and CDR2 is FRNRAP. Trimming removed 3 bases at V and 4 bases at J, with 9 bases between. This CDR3 is 13 amino acids long. The CDR3 region has the DNA TGTGCTAGTGGTTTTCGGGGGCCCACTGAAGCTTTCTTT. Amino acid sequence: CASGFRGPTEAFF.

CDR3 DNA sequence: TGTGCCAGTAGCCTACAGGGGACTAACTATGGCTACACCTTC. It translates to CASSLQGTNYGYTF. The chain carries TRBV19 and TRBJ1-2, with TRBD1 matching over 7 bases. The CDR3 spans 14 residues. Germline V gene sequence: CDR1 LNHDA, CDR2 SQIVND (reference sequence). The V and J ends lost 6 bases and 0 bases, in that order; junction bases with no gene match: 4. The entire variable domain, with the rest obtained from reference TRBV19 and TRBJ1-2, is as follows: DGGITQSPKYLFRKEGQNVTLSCEQNLNHDAMYWYRQDPGQGLRLIYYSQIVNDFQKGDIAEGYSVSREKKESFPLTVTSAQKNPTAFYLCASSLQGTNYGYTFGSGTRLTVV.

CDR3 loop: CASSFGGNYGYTF. CDR3 sequence (DNA): TGCGCCAGCAGCTTCGGTGGGAACTATGGCTACACCTTC. V usage is TRBV5-1 and J usage is TRBJ1-2, with D unclear. This CDR3 is 13 amino acids long. Germline V gene sequence: CDR1 SGHRS, CDR2 YFSETQ. With 2 bases removed from V and 2 bases from J, the gap between germline ends came to 7 bases.

The CDR3 bases are TGTGCCAGCAGACCTGGACAGAGCCTGGAGACCCAGTACTTC. This codes for CASRPGQSLETQYF. The gene calls are TRBV28 and TRBJ2-5, with D possibly being TRBD1 (6 bases). Germline V gene sequence: CDR1 MDHEN, CDR2 SYDVKM. The CDR3 is made up of 14 amino acids. The V end lost 6 bases, the J end lost 5 bases, and 16 bases lay between the germline ends.

The chain has TRBV7-6 and TRBJ1-1; perhaps TRBD1 as D (5 bases). Per the germline V gene, CDR1 is SGHVS and CDR2 is FNYEAQ. There are 13 residues in the CDR3. V was trimmed by 3 bases and J by 2 bases, leaving 7 bases between them. The CDR3, as DNA: TGTGCCAGCAGCTTGACAGCTAACACTGAAGCTTTCTTT. This encodes CASSLTANTEAFF.

The chain couples TRBV6-5 to TRBJ1-1, with no clear D. Trimming left V 0 bases short and J 10 bases short, with 15 bases between. Germline loops: CDR1 MNHEY, CDR2 SVGAGI. This CDR3 is built from 14 residues. The CDR3 coding sequence is TGTGCCAGCAGTTACTCAAGTGCAGGTCTCGTAGCTTTCTTT. It specifies CASSYSSAGLVAFF.

In its sample, this clone was seen a few times. The rearrangement joins TRBV7-9 to TRBJ1-1; D is ambiguous. Germline V gene data show CDR1 as SEHNR and CDR2 as FQNEAQ (reference sequence). V lost 3 bases and J lost 0, with 14 bases in between. There are 16 residues in the CDR3. CDR3 loop: CASSFQRGWVNTEAFF. CDR3 coding DNA: TGTGCCAGCAGCTTCCAACGCGGGTGGGTGAACACTGAAGCTTTCTTT.

The genes are TRBV25-1 and TRBJ2-3; D gene unclear. Per germline, CDR1 MGHDK and CDR2 SYGVNS. Deletions cut 0 bases from V and 4 bases from J, with 8 bases between. The CDR3 is 14 residues long. CDR3 DNA: TGTGCCAGCAGTGAATATGGGCGGTCAGATACGCAGTATTTT. Its protein is CASSEYGRSDTQYF.

This clone was picked up one time. The V gene is TRBV27, the J gene TRBJ2-1, with a possible D match to TRBD1 (5 bases). This CDR3 is built from 14 residues. V gave up 5 bases and J gave up 13 bases, with 21 bases separating them. The germline CDR1 and CDR2 sequences are MNHEY and SMNVEV (reference sequence). The CDR3 region is CASSPTLQGYIQFF. The CDR3 DNA is TGTGCCAGCAGTCCGACCCTCCAGGGTTACATCCAGTTCTTC.

The sample holds a few counts of this clone. This rearrangement joins TRBV11-3 to TRBJ2-7; TRBD1 might be the D (6 bases). V was clipped by 6 bases and J by 2 bases, with 11 bases between them. The CDR3 runs 13 residues. The germline V gene encodes CDR1 SGHNT and CDR2 YENEEA. The chain's CDR3 is CASSSQGTYEQYF. The CDR3 nucleotides read TGTGCCAGCAGTTCTCAGGGGACCTACGAGCAGTACTTC.

This chain connects TRBV28 to TRBJ2-2, with a tentative D call TRBD2 (6 bases). The CDR3 is made up of 14 amino acids. Trimming removed 4 bases from V and 2 bases from J, with 8 bases in between. Germline V gives CDR1 MDHEN, CDR2 SYDVKM. For the CDR3, the DNA is TGTGCCAGCAGTTATAGCGGTAACACCGGGGAGCTGTTTTTT. Protein product: CASSYSGNTGELFF.

The V and J genes are TRBV4-1 and TRBJ2-4, with D maybe TRBD2 (6 bases). V was shortened by 0 bases and J by 6 bases, with 15 bases between the two germline ends. CDR1 is MGHRA and CDR2 is YSYEKL in the germline V gene. The CDR3 runs to 16 residues. The CDR3 DNA reads TGCGCCAGCAGCCAAGATTTTGTTGGGGGGTTAAACATTCAGTACTTC. As protein: CASSQDFVGGLNIQYF.

This chain connects TRBV12-5 to TRBJ1-3, with D perhaps TRBD1 (5 bases). Trimming shortened V by 7 bases and J by 2 bases, and 21 bases separated the two germline ends. Looked up from germline, CDR1 is LGHNT and CDR2 is FRNRAP. The CDR3 runs 17 residues. This CDR3 reads CASDKLVGRETGNTIYF. DNA of the CDR3: TGTGCTAGTGACAAACTGGTCGGCAGGGAAACTGGAAACACCATATATTTT.

CDR3 amino acids: CASSATENTEAFF. The CDR3 DNA reads as TGTGCCAGCAGCGCAACCGAAAACACTGAAGCTTTCTTT. This rearrangement joins TRBV7-2 to TRBJ1-1, with unresolved D. CDR3 length: 13 residues. The V gene's germline CDR1 is SGHTA and CDR2 FQGNSA. V lost 5 bases and J lost 2, with 9 bases in between.

V is TRBV27 and J is TRBJ1-6; D gene ambiguous. V shed 8 bases and J shed 1 base, with 9 bases lying between them. The germline gives CDR1 MNHEY, CDR2 SMNVEV (reference sequence). CDR3 length: 14 amino acids. Written as DNA, the CDR3 is TGTGCCAGCTCTCTAACTTCCTATAATTCACCCCTCCACTTT. Protein sequence: CASSLTSYNSPLHF.

This clone was counted a few times. The chain recombines TRBV7-2 with TRBJ2-2; possible D gene TRBD1, 6 bases. The length of the CDR3 is 14 residues. In germline, CDR1 is SGHTA, CDR2 FQGNSA. Trimming took off 6 bases at V and 4 bases at J, with 12 bases between the two ends. CDR3 loop: CASSGQFLTGELFF. CDR3 sequence (DNA): TGTGCCAGCAGTGGACAGTTCCTCACCGGGGAGCTGTTTTTT.

This chain links TRBV2 with TRBJ2-1; perhaps D is TRBD1 or TRBD2 (5 bases each). This CDR3 spans 12 amino acids. The V gene lost 3 bases and the J gene lost 6 bases, with 6 bases spanning the gap. The germline CDR1 and CDR2 sequences are SNHLY and FYNNEI. CDR3: CASSERGNEQFF. CDR3 DNA sequence: TGTGCCAGCAGTGAGAGGGGCAATGAGCAGTTCTTC.

The chain has TRBV28 and TRBJ2-5, with 7 nucleotides matching TRBD1. V lost 1 base to trimming and J lost 7 bases; unmatched junction nucleotides: 6. Germline CDR1 reads MDHEN; CDR2 reads SYDVKM. The CDR3 spans 14 residues. CDR3 in DNA: TGTGCCAGCAGTTTATCGTCTTACAGGGGGACCCAGTACTTC. Protein: CASSLSSYRGTQYF.

The chain uses TRBV9 and TRBJ2-3; D might be TRBD1 (6 bases). Trimming pared 1 base from V and 1 base from J, leaving 13 bases between. This CDR3 has 16 amino acids. Germline assignment: CDR1 SGDLS and CDR2 YYNGEE. Written as DNA, the CDR3 is TGTGCCAGCAGCGTAAAGGGGACACACGGCACAGATACGCAGTATTTT. The encoded protein is CASSVKGTHGTDTQYF. Filled out from reference TRBV9 and TRBJ2-3, the complete variable domain reads DSGVTQTPKHLITATGQRVTLRCSPRSGDLSVYWYQQSLDQGLQFLIQYYNGEERAKGNILERFSAQQFPDLHSELNLSSLELGDSALYFCASSVKGTHGTDTQYFGPGTRLTVL.

The rearrangement joins TRBV10-3 to TRBJ2-2; TRBD2 matches at 9 bases. V trimming: 6 bases; J trimming: 2 bases; junction bases outside the gene matches: 1. The CDR3 is made up of 14 amino acids. CDR1 ENHRY and CDR2 SYGVKD come from the germline V gene. In DNA, the CDR3 is TGTGCCATCAGGACTAGCGGAAACACCGGGGAGCTGTTTTTT. As protein: CAIRTSGNTGELFF.

This chain connects TRBV6-1 to TRBJ2-7; the D gene is possibly TRBD1 (6 bases). The V and J ends lost 6 bases and 6 bases respectively, with 12 bases between them. CDR3 length equals 12 residues. CDR1 is MNHNS and CDR2 is SASEGT in the germline V gene. Written as DNA, the CDR3 is TGTGCCAGCAGCCTAAGGGGGAGCGAGCAGTACTTC. It specifies CASSLRGSEQYF.

The V and J genes are TRBV7-6 and TRBJ2-1; D remains ambiguous. The V gene's germline CDR1 is SGHVS and CDR2 FNYEAQ. The CDR3 loop spans 15 amino acids. Trimming stripped 3 bases from V and 7 bases from J, with 16 bases between. The CDR3: CASSLSILERNEQFF. The CDR3 coding sequence is TGTGCCAGCAGCTTGTCTATCTTAGAACGAAATGAGCAGTTCTTC.